Below, 12 T cell receptor beta chains from the same sample are listed, as sequenced in a study of control samples from healthy donors and cancer patients. Method: immunoSEQ multiplex PCR; TCRdb's copy keeps in-frame clones and lacks some. The sample carries about 180,000 clones, 85% to 95% recorded once. Sequenced material: blood. These receptors were obtained from a woman aged 18-29 years in good health.

The chain employs TRBV5-6 and TRBJ1-2; weak D call: TRBD1 (5 bases). CDR1 and CDR2 from the germline V gene are SGHDT and YYEEEE. This CDR3 has 13 residues. Trimming left V 3 bases short and J 2 bases short, with 8 bases between. DNA for the CDR3: TGTGCCAGCAGCTACGACAGAAACTATGGCTACACCTTC. It codes for CASSYDRNYGYTF.

This chain connects TRBV28 to TRBJ1-5, with TRBD1 matching over 7 bases. Per germline, CDR1 MDHEN and CDR2 SYDVKM. V gave up 6 bases and J gave up 5 bases; unmatched junction bases: 13. The length of the CDR3 is 16 residues. CDR3 loop: CASSLGQAAHYQPQHF. DNA of the CDR3: TGTGCCAGCAGCCTTGGACAGGCCGCACATTATCAGCCCCAGCATTTT.

The V and J genes are TRBV7-9 and TRBJ2-7; 9 bases are shared with TRBD1. Germline-derived CDR1 and CDR2 are SEHNR and FQNEAQ (reference sequence). V shed 3 bases, J shed 3 bases, and the junction held 6 bases outside the gene matches. The length of the CDR3 is 15 residues. This CDR3 is CASSFTGGSFYEQYF. Here the CDR3 DNA reads TGTGCCAGCAGCTTTACAGGGGGCTCTTTCTACGAGCAGTACTTC.

This clone was found once. The V and J genes are TRBV4-3 and TRBJ1-6, with TRBD1 matching 9 bases. Germline trimming cut 0 bases from V and 6 bases from J; bases unmatched to any gene: 0. This CDR3 has 15 residues. Looked up from germline, CDR1 is LGHNA and CDR2 is YSLEER. The CDR3 DNA reads TGCGCCAGCAGCCAAGAGGGACAGGGTAATTCACCCCTCCACTTT. Translation: CASSQEGQGNSPLHF.

The chain joins TRBV9 to TRBJ2-7; tentatively, D is TRBD1 (5 bases). Germline V gives CDR1 SGDLS, CDR2 YYNGEE. V lost 2 bases and J 0 bases, leaving 12 bases between the germline ends. The CDR3 sequence is 15 residues long. CDR3 protein: CASSVGHTYSYEQYF. In DNA, the CDR3 is TGTGCCAGCAGCGTGGGGCACACCTACTCCTACGAGCAGTACTTC.

V and J are TRBV7-8 and TRBJ1-2, with no clear D. The germline V gene encodes CDR1 SGHVS and CDR2 FQNEAQ. The CDR3 contains 13 residues. V was cut by 5 bases and J by 5 bases, with 12 bases left in between. The CDR3 bases are TGTGCCAGCAGCCCACGAGGAGAGTATGGCTACACCTTC. This encodes CASSPRGEYGYTF.

This clone was seen just once. This rearrangement joins TRBV9 to TRBJ1-1; unclear D gene. This CDR3 has 12 residues. CDR1 and CDR2 (germline): SGDLS, YYNGEE. Trimming removed 3 bases at V and 1 base at J, with 4 bases between. The CDR3 loop is CASSGRNTEAFF. The CDR3 nucleotides are TGTGCCAGCAGCGGCCGGAACACTGAAGCTTTCTTT.

About this clone: A junction boundary mismatches the germline segment, possibly from a read error. The gene calls are TRBV7-9 and TRBJ1-1; unclear D gene. This CDR3 has 11 residues. CDR1 SEHNR and CDR2 FQNEAQ come from the germline V gene (reference sequence). The CDR3 DNA reads as TGTGCCAGCAGCGTCAGCCGGGAGCCACATTTT. It specifies CASSVSREPHF.

Concerning this clone itself: One end of the junction is discordant with germline, which a read error may explain. Here the CDR3 DNA reads TGTGCCAGCTCAACACCGGGACAGAATGCAGCTTTCTTT. Protein product: CASSTPGQNAAFF. The chain links TRBV18 to TRBJ1-1, with 7 bases that match TRBD1. Per the germline V gene, CDR1 is KGHSH and CDR2 is LQKENI. CDR3 length: 13 amino acids.

The chain recombines TRBV6-6 with TRBJ1-6; maybe TRBD1 (5 bases). Looked up from germline, CDR1 is MNHNY and CDR2 is SVGAGI (reference sequence). The CDR3 consists of 14 residues. V was shortened by 3 bases and J by 8 bases, with 11 bases between the two germline ends. The CDR3 is CASSYGGPYSPLHF. The CDR3 DNA sequence: TGTGCCAGCAGTTATGGGGGTCCTTATTCACCCCTCCACTTT.

This sequence joins TRBV28 and TRBJ1-2; D not resolved. Germline loops: CDR1 MDHEN, CDR2 SYDVKM. The CDR3 totals 17 residues. Trimming shortened V by 9 bases and J by 6 bases, and 29 bases separated the two germline ends. The CDR3: CARNPHFPNIPADGYTF. The CDR3 nucleotides read TGTGCCAGGAACCCACATTTTCCGAACATCCCCGCGGATGGCTACACCTTC.

In nucleotides, the CDR3 is TGTGCCAGCAGTTCACAGGGGGATAATTCACCCCTCCACTTT. Protein sequence: CASSSQGDNSPLHF. This chain connects TRBV28 to TRBJ1-6, with 8 bases fitting TRBD1. The J segment lost 5 bases and the V segment lost 4 bases, leaving 1 base of the junction unmatched. CDR3 size: 14 residues. Germline V CDR1 and CDR2: MDHEN, SYDVKM.